The entry below gives a single TCR beta chain sequence along with its context. Free of recent acute infections or vaccinations, the donors were healthy HIV-negative adults. The study ran the assay at deep level. Original analysis: For the immunoSEQ data, sequences were junction-only without quality scores, so filtering differed. Measured with immunoSEQ multiplex PCR; TCRdb has only the in-frame clones, and not every one. D and trimming come from the DNA, and the V and J calls and clone size come from that table. The repertoire holds roughly 1,600,000 clones, with roughly 98.5% as singletons. This sample is drawn from a study of shared clonotypes between healthy human individuals. Overall study: Each donor's CD8 memory used one plate, CD8 naive two, each CD4 subset three.

The CDR3 loop spans 15 amino acids. In germline, CDR1 is MNHNS, CDR2 SASEGT. The V and J ends lost 8 bases and 0 bases respectively, with 17 bases between them. V is TRBV6-1 and J is TRBJ2-7, with D uncertain. Sequenced input: naive CD4+ T cells sorted from blood. Subset of the sample: CD45RA+ positively selected. The source is a man aged 25-45 years in good health. CDR3 nucleotides: TGTGCCAGCCATCTACAGCTATTGAGCTCCTACGAGCAGTACTTC. Its translation is CASHLQLLSSYEQYF.